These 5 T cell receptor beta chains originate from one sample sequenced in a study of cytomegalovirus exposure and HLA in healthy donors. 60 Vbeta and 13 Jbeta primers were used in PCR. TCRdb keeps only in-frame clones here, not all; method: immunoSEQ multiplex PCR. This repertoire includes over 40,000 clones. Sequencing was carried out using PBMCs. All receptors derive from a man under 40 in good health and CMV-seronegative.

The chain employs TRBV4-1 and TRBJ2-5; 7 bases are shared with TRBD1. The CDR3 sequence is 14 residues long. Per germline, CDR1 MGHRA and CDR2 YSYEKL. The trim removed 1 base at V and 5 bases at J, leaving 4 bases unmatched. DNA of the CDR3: TGCGCCAGCAGCCAAGCCAGGGGGTGGGAGACCCAGTACTTC. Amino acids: CASSQARGWETQYF.

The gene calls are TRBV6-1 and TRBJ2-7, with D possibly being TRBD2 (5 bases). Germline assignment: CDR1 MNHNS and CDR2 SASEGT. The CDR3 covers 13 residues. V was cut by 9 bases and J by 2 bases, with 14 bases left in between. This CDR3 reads CASRTGSAYEQYF. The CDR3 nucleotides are TGTGCCAGTCGGACGGGGAGCGCCTACGAGCAGTACTTC.

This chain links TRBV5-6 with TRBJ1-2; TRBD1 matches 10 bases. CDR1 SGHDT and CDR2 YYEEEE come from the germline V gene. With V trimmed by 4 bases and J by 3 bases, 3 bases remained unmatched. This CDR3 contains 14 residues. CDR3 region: CASSQGTGDYGYTF. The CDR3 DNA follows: TGTGCCAGCAGCCAAGGGACAGGGGACTATGGCTACACCTTC.

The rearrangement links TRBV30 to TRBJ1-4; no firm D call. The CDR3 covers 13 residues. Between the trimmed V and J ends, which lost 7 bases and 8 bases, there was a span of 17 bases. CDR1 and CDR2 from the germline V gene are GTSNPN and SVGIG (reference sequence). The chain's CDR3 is CASGSGSREKLFF. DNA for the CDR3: TGTGCCTCGGGAAGCGGTAGTCGGGAAAAACTGTTTTTT.

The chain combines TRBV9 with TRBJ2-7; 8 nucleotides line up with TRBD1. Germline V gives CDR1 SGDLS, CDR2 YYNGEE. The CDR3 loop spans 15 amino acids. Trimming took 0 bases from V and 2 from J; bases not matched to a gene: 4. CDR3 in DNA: TGTGCCAGCAGCGTAGGAGGACAGGGCGCCTACGAGCAGTACTTC. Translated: CASSVGGQGAYEQYF.